This passage covers 2 T cell receptor beta chains from one sample sequenced in a study of early T cells in non-severe SARS-CoV-2 infection (dated by TCRdb to 2020 to 2022). The method behind the library was 5' RACE. TCRdb records NextSeq 500 as the sequencer. TCRdb itself trimmed the public reads at Q25 with fastp, ran MiXCR and retained productive beta chains. Rows with one shared CDR3 protein collapse into an entry with the most common genes and DNA. The sample profile shows over 50,000 distinct CDR3 sequences; approximately 8% of them were found once. Approximately 4% of the sample comes from the top ten. Sequenced input: whole blood. The source of these receptors is an adult who was a healthcare worker with PCR-confirmed SARS-CoV-2 infection or an uninfected control (not recorded which).

This clonotype was seen only a few times. The chain has TRBV12-3 or TRBV12-4 and TRBJ2-3, with 7 nucleotides matching TRBD2. The CDR3 is 14 amino acids. The J segment lost 6 bases and the V segment lost 6 bases, leaving 9 bases of the junction unmatched. The CDR3 sequence is CASRHSGGKDTQYF. CDR3 DNA: TGTGCCAGCAGGCATTCGGGGGGTAAGGATACGCAGTATTTT.

The V gene is TRBV20-1, the J gene TRBJ1-1, with D unresolved. CDR3 length: 12 residues. CDR1 DFQATT and CDR2 SNEGSKA come from the germline V gene (reference sequence). V was shortened by 4 bases and J by 0 bases, with 6 bases between the two germline ends. The CDR3 loop reads CSATTVNTEAFF. The CDR3 nucleotides read TGCAGTGCTACGACCGTGAACACTGAAGCTTTCTTT.